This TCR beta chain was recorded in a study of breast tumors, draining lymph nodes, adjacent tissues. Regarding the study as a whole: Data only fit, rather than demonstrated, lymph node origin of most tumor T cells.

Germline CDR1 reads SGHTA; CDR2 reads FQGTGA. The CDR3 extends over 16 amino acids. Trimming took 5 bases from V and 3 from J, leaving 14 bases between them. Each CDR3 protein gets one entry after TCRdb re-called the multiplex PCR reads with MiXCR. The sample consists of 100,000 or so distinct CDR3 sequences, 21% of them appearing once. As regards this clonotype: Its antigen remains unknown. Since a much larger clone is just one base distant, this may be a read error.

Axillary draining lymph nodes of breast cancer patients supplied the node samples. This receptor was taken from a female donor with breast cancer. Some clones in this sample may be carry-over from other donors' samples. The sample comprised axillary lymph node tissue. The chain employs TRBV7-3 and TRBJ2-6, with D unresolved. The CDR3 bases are TGTGCCAGCAGCGTCCGGGCCTCGGGTGGGGCCAACGTCCTGACTTTC. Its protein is CASSVRASGGANVLTF.